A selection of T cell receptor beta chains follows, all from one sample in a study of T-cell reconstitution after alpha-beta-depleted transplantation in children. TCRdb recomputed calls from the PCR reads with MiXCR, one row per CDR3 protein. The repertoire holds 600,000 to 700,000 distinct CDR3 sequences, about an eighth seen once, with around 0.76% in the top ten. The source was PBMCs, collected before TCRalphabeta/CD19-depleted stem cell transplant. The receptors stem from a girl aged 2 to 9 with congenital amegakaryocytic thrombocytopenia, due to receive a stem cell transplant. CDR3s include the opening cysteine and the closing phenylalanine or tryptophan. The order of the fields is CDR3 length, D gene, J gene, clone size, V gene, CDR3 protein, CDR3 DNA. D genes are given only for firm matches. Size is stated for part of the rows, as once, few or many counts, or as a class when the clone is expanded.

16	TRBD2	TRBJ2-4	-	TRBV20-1	CSASPAGVLAKNIQYF	TGCAGTGCTAGCCCAGCGGGAGTGCTAGCCAAAAACATTCAGTACTTC
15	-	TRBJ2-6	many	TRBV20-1	CSATGLYSGANVLTF	TGCAGTGCTACCGGGCTTTACTCTGGGGCCAACGTCCTGACTTTC
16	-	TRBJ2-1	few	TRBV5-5	CASSKAEWGLSHEQFF	TGTGCCAGCAGTAAGGCCGAATGGGGTTTAAGCCATGAGCAGTTCTTC
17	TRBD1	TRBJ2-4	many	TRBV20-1	CSAPRGQAHLAKNIQYF	TGCAGTGCGCCAAGGGGACAGGCCCATCTAGCCAAAAACATTCAGTACTTC
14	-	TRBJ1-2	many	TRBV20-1	CSASGQTLNYGYTF	TGCAGTGCATCGGGGCAGACTTTAAACTATGGCTACACCTTC
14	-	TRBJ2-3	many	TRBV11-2	CASSFVGTPDTQYF	TGTGCCAGCAGCTTTGTCGGGACCCCAGATACGCAGTATTTT
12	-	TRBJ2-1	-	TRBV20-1	CSAIRTNNEQFF	TGCAGTGCTATTAGAACCAATAATGAGCAGTTCTTC
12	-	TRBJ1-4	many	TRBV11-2	CASSSGAWRLFF	TGTGCCAGCAGCTCAGGGGCCTGGAGACTGTTTTTT
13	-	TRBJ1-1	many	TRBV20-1	CSATPQGNTEAFF	TGCAGTGCGACGCCCCAGGGGAACACTGAAGCTTTCTTT
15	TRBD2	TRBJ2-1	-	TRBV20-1	CSALASSGTRNEQFF	TGCAGTGCTCTGGCCTCTAGCGGGACCAGAAATGAGCAGTTCTTC
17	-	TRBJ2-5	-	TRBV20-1	CSARERRDRGGRETQYF	TGCAGTGCTAGAGAGAGGCGGGATCGAGGGGGGAGAGAGACCCAGTACTTC
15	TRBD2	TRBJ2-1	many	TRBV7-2	CASSLISGSYNEQFF	TGTGCCAGCAGCTTAATTAGCGGGTCGTACAATGAGCAGTTCTTC
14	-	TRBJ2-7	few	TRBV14	CASSQESTGSAQYF	TGTGCCAGCAGCCAAGAGTCGACGGGATCAGCGCAGTACTTC
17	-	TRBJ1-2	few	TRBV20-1	CSARDKATGQLDYGYTF	TGCAGTGCTAGAGATAAGGCTACAGGGCAGCTAGACTATGGCTACACCTTC
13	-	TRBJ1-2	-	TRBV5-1	CASSSGVTDGYTF	TGCGCCAGCAGCTCAGGGGTGACGGACGGCTACACCTTC
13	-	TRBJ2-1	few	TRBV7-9	CASSLSPPGNQFF	TGTGCCAGCAGCTTATCTCCCCCCGGGAATCAGTTCTTC
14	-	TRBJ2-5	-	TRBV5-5	CASSRPRLQETQYF	TGTGCCAGCAGCCGTCCGAGACTCCAAGAGACCCAGTACTTC
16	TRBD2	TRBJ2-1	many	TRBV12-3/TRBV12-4	CASSSTSGREYNEQFF	TGTGCCAGCAGTTCCACTAGCGGGAGGGAATACAATGAGCAGTTCTTC
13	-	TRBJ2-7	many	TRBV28	CASSNPGAYEQYF	TGTGCCAGCAGCAATCCGGGGGCCTACGAGCAGTACTTC
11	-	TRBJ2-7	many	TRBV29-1	CSVGGYYEQYF	TGCAGCGTCGGAGGGTACTACGAGCAGTACTTC
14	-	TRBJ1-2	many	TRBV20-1	CSARVLDSNYGYTF	TGCAGTGCTAGGGTCCTCGACAGTAACTATGGCTACACCTTC
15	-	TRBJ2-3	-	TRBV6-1	CASRPLPSSSDTQYF	TGTGCCAGCAGACCCCTGCCTAGCAGCTCAGATACGCAGTATTTT
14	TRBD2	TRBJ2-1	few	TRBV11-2	CASSIAGAMNEQFF	TGTGCCAGCAGCATAGCGGGAGCAATGAATGAGCAGTTCTTC
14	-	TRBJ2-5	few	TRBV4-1	CASSQRDIQETQYF	TGCGCCAGCAGCCAAAGGGACATCCAAGAGACCCAGTACTTC
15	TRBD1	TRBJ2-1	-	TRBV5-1	CASSLERQGYNEQFF	TGCGCCAGCAGCCTAGAGCGACAGGGCTACAATGAGCAGTTCTTC
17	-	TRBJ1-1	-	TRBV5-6	CASSLGRGPDWGTEAFF	TGTGCCAGCAGCTTGGGCAGGGGCCCCGACTGGGGCACTGAAGCTTTCTTT
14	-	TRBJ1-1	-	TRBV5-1	CASSPGLSNTEAFF	TGCGCCAGCAGCCCGGGACTGTCGAACACTGAAGCTTTCTTT
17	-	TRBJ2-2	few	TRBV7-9	CASSFQPVRETTGELFF	TGTGCCAGCAGCTTTCAACCCGTCAGGGAAACTACCGGGGAGCTGTTTTTT
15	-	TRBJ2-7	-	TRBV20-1	CSAREVGDSAYEQYF	TGCAGTGCTAGAGAAGTAGGAGACTCCGCCTACGAGCAGTACTTC
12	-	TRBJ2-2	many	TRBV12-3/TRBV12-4	CASSFGFGELFF	TGTGCCAGCAGTTTCGGGTTCGGGGAGCTGTTTTTT
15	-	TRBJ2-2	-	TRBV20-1	CSASHLATNTGELFF	TGCAGTGCTAGTCACCTAGCGACGAACACCGGGGAGCTGTTTTTT
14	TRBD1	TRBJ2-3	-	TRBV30	CALGTGVNPDTQYF	TGTGCCTTAGGGACAGGGGTTAACCCAGATACGCAGTATTTT
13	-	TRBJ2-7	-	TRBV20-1	CNADPCGSYEQYF	TGCAATGCTGACCCCTGCGGTTCCTACGAGCAGTACTTC
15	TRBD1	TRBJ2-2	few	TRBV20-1	CSARVRQGRAGELFF	TGCAGTGCTAGAGTTAGACAGGGTCGAGCCGGGGAGCTGTTTTTT
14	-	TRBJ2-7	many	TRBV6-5	CASSPGRGLYEQYF	TGTGCCAGCAGTCCGGGACGGGGACTCTACGAGCAGTACTTC
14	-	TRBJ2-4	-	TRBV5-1	CASSLPGATSIQYF	TGCGCCAGCAGCTTGCCCGGGGCGACGAGCATTCAGTACTTC